This TCR beta chain was found in a study of cytomegalovirus exposure and HLA in healthy donors. Looking at the study overall: Ancestry clustering placed 70% to 85% of 350 to 500 genotyped donors in the Caucasian-associated cluster. Whole-study findings and limits: Cytomegalovirus status was reportedly diagnosed by the classifier with high sensitivity and specificity.

Per germline, CDR1 LNHDA and CDR2 SQIVND (reference sequence). There are 15 residues in the CDR3. The V and J ends lost 2 bases and 1 base respectively, with 9 bases between them. Primers for the PCR totalled 60 Vbeta and 13 Jbeta. Libraries were prepared by immunoSEQ multiplex PCR; TCRdb keeps only in-frame clonotypes and omits some of them. The sample shows more than 110,000 clones, just under 85% of them seen only once. With regard to this clone: The antigen is not known.

The chain joins TRBV19 to TRBJ1-5, with D maybe TRBD1 (5 bases). The specimen was PBMCs. The sequence came from a man aged 35 to 55 in good health and CMV-seropositive. The CDR3 DNA reads TGTGCCAGTAGTATAACCAGGGCCAGCAATCAGCCCCAGCATTTT. Its translation: CASSITRASNQPQHF.